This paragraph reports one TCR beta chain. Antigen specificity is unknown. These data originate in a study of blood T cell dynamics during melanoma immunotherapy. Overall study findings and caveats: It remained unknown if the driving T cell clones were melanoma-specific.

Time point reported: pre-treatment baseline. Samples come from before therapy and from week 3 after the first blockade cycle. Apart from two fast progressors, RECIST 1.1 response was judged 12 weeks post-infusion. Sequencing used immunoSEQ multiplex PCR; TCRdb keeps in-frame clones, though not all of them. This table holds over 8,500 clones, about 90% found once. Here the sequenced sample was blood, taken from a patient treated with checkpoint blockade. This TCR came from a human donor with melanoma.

The CDR3 DNA follows: TGTGCCAGCAGCCGCGGACAGGCTTATAATTCACCCCTCCACTTT. Residues: CASSRGQAYNSPLHF. The rearrangement uses TRBV14 and TRBJ1-6; 7 nucleotides match TRBD1. V lost 4 bases to trimming and J lost 4 bases; unmatched junction nucleotides: 4. CDR3 size: 15 residues. Per the germline V gene, CDR1 is SGHDN and CDR2 is FVKESK.